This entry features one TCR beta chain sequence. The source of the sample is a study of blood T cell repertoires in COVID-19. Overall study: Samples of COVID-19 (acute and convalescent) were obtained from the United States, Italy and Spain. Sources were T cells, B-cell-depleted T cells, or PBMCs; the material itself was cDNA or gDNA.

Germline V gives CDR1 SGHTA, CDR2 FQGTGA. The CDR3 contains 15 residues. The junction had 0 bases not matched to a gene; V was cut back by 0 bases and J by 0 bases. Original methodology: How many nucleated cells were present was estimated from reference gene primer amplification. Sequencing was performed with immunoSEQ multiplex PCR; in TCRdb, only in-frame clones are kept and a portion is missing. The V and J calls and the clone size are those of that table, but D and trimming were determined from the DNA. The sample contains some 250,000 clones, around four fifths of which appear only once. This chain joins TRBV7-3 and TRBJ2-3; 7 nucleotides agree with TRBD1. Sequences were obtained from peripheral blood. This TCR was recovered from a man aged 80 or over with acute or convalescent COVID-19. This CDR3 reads CASSLTGQSTDTQYF. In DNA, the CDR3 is TGTGCCAGCAGCTTAACGGGACAGAGCACAGATACGCAGTATTTT.